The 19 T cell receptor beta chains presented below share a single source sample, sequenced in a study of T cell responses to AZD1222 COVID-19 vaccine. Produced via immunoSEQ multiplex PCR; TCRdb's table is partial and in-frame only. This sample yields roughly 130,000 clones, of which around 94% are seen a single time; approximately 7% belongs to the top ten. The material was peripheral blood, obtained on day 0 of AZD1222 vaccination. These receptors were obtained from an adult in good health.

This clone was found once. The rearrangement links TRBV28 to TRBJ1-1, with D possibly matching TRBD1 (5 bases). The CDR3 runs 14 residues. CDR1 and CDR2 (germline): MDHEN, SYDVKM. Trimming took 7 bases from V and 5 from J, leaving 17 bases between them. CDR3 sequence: CASTLGGVRTEAFF. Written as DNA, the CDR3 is TGTGCCAGCACCCTGGGGGGGGTCAGGACTGAAGCTTTCTTT.

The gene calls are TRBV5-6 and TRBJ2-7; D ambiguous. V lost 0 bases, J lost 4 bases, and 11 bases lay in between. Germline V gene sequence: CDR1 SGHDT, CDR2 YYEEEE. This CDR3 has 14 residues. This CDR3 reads CASSLVQDRYEQYF. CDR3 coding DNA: TGTGCCAGCAGCTTGGTGCAGGATCGTTACGAGCAGTACTTC.

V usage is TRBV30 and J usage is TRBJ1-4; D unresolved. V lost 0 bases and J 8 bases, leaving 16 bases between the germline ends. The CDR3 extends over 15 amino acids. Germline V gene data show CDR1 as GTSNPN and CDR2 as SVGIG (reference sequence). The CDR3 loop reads CAWSVQQAVGEKLFF. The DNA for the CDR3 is TGTGCCTGGAGTGTACAGCAAGCAGTGGGGGAAAAACTGTTTTTT.

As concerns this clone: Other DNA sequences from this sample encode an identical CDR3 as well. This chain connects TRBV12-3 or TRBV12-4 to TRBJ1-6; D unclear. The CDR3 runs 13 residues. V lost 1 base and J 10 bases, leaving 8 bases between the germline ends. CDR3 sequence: CASSLGVISPLHF. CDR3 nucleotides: TGTGCCAGCAGTTTAGGGGTGATCTCACCCCTCCACTTT.

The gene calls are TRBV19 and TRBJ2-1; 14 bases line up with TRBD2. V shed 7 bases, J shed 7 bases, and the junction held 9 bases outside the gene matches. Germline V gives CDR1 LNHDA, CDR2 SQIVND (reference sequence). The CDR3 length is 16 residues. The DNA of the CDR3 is TGTGCCAGTACTAGGGGACTAGCGGGAGAAAGAAATGAGCAGTTCTTC. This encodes CASTRGLAGERNEQFF.

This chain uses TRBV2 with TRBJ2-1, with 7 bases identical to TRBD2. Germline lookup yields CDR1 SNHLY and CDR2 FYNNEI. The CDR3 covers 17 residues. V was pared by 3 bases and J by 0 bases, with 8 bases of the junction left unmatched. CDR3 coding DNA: TGTGCCAGCAGTGAGGCCCTAGCGGCCAGCTCCTACAATGAGCAGTTCTTC. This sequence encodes CASSEALAASSYNEQFF.

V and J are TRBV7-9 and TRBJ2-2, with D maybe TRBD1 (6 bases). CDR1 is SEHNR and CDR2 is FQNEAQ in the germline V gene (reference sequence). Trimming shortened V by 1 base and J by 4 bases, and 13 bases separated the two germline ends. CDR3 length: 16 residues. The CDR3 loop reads CASSLEGTLSTGELFF. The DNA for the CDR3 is TGTGCCAGCAGCTTAGAAGGGACACTATCCACCGGGGAGCTGTTTTTT.

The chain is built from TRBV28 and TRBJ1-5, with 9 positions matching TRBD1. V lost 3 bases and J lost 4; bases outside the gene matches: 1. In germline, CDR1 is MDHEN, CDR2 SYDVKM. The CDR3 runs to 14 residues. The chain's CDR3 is CASSLGQGNQPQHF. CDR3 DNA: TGTGCCAGCAGTTTGGGACAGGGTAATCAGCCCCAGCATTTT.

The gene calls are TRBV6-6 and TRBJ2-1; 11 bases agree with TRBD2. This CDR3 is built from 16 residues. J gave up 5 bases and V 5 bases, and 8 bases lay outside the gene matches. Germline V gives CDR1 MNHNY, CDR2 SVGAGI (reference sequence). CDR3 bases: TGTGCCAGCAGTCGAACACTAGCGGGGGTTAACAATGAGCAGTTCTTC. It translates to CASSRTLAGVNNEQFF.

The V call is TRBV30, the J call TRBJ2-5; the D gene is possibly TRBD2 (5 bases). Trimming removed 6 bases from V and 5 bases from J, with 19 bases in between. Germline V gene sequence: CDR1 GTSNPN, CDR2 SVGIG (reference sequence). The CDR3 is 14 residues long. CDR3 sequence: CACLPAVGEETQYF. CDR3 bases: TGTGCCTGCCTACCCGCCGTTGGGGAGGAGACCCAGTACTTC.

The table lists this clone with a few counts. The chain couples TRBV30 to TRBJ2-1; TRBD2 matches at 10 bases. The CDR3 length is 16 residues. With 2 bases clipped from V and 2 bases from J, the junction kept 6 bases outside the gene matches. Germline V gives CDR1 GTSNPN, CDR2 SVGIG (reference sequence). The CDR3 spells CAWSLLAGATYNEQFF. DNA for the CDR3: TGTGCCTGGAGTCTCCTAGCGGGAGCAACCTACAATGAGCAGTTCTTC.

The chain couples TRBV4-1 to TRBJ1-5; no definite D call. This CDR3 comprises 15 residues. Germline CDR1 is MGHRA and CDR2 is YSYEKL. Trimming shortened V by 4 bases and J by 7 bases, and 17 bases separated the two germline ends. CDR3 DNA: TGCGCCAGCAGCCCAAGGGAGGGAGGAGGGCAGCCCCAGCATTTT. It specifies CASSPREGGGQPQHF.

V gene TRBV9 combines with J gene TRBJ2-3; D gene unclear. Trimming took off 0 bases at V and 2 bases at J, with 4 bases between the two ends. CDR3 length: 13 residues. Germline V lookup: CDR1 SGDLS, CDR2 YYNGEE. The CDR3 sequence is CASSVGVTDTQYF. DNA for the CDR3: TGTGCCAGCAGCGTAGGAGTCACAGATACGCAGTATTTT.

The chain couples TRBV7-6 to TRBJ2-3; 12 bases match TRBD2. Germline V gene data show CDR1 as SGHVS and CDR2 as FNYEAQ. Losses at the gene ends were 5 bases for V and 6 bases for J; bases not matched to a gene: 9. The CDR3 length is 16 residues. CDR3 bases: TGTGCCAGCAGCCCCAGACTAGCGGGAGAAAAGGATACGCAGTATTTT. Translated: CASSPRLAGEKDTQYF.

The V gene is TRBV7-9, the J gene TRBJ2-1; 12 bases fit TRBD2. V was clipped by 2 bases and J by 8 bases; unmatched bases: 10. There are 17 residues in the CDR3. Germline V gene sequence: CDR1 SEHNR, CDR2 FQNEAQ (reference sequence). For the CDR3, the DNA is TGTGCCAGCAGCTTAAGGGGAACTAGCGGGAGGTCGGATGAGCAGTTCTTC. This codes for CASSLRGTSGRSDEQFF.

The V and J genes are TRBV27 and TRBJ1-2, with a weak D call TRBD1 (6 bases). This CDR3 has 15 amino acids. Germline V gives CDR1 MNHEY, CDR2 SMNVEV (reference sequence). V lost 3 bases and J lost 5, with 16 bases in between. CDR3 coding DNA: TGTGCCAGCAGTTTTGGGGCAGGGGTTGTATATGGCTACACCTTC. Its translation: CASSFGAGVVYGYTF.

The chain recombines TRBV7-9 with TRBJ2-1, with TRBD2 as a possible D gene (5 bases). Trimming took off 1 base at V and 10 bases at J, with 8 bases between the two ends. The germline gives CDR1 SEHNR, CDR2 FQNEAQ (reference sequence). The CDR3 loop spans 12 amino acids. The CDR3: CASSLEGGEQFF. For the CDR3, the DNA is TGTGCCAGCAGCTTAGAAGGAGGCGAGCAGTTCTTC.

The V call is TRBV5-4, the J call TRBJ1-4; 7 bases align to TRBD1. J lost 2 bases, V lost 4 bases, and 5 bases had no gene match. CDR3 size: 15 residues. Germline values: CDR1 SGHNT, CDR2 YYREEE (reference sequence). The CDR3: CASSHRGDTNEKLFF. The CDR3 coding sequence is TGTGCCAGCAGCCACAGGGGTGATACTAATGAAAAACTGTTTTTT.

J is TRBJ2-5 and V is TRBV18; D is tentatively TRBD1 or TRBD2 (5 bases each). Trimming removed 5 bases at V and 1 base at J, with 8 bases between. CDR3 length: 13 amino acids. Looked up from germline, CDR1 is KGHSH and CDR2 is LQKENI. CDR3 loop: CASSTGTQETQYF. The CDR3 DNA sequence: TGTGCCAGCTCAACCGGGACCCAAGAGACCCAGTACTTC. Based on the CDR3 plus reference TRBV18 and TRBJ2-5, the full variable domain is NAGVMQNPRHLVRRRGQEARLRCSPMKGHSHVYWYRQLPEEGLKFMVYLQKENIIDESGMPKERFSAEFPKEGPSILRIQQVVRGDSAAYFCASSTGTQETQYFGPGTRLLVL.